A selection of T cell receptor beta chains follows, all from one sample in a study of blood T cell repertoires in COVID-19. TCRdb keeps only in-frame clones here, not all; method: immunoSEQ multiplex PCR. The sample holds around 25,000 clones, around 94% seen once. The sample taken for sequencing was peripheral blood. The receptors here all came from a human donor in a cohort sampled during active COVID-19. Both conserved end residues are trimmed from each CDR3.

j_call: TRBJ1-5; v_call: TRBV6-6; cdr3_aa: ASRTGTVNQPQH
j_call: TRBJ1-5; v_call: TRBV6-1; cdr3_aa: ASSEATGNQPQH
j_call: TRBJ1-5; v_call: TRBV29-1; cdr3_aa: SVATGVNQPQH
j_call: TRBJ1-6; v_call: TRBV6-5; cdr3_aa: ASSYSDRVNSPLH
j_call: TRBJ2-5; v_call: TRBV5-1; cdr3_aa: ASSLAGQNQETQY
j_call: TRBJ2-1; v_call: TRBV3-1/TRBV3-2; cdr3_aa: ASSQVDLGLAGNNEQF
j_call: TRBJ1-3; v_call: TRBV5-1; cdr3_aa: ASSLGDKGAGNTIY
j_call: TRBJ2-7; v_call: TRBV3-1/TRBV3-2; cdr3_aa: ASSRRGRTNYEQY
j_call: TRBJ2-1; v_call: TRBV4-1; cdr3_aa: ASSLLRGSYNEQF
j_call: TRBJ1-2; v_call: TRBV6-5; cdr3_aa: ASSYSPGGEGGYT
j_call: TRBJ1-1; v_call: TRBV29-1; cdr3_aa: SVPTSWGESEAF